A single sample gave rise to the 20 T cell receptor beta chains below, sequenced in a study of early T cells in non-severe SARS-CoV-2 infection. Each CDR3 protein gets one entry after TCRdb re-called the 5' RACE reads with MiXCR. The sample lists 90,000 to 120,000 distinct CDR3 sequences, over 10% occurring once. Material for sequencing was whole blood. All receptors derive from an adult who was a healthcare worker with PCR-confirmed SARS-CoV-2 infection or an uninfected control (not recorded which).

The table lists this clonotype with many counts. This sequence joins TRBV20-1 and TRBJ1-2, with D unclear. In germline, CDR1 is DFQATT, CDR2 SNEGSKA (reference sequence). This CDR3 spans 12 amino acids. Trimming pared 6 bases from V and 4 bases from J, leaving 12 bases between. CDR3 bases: TGCAGTGCCCCCGGGGAGATCTATGGCTACACCTTC. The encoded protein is CSAPGEIYGYTF.

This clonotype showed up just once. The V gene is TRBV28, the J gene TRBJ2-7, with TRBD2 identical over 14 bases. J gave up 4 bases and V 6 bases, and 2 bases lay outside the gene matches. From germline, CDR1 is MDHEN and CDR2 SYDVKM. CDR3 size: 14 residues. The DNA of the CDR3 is TGTGCCAGCAGGCGACTAGCGGGGGGGTACGAGCAGTACTTC. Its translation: CASRRLAGGYEQYF.

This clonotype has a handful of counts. CDR3 nucleotides: TGTGCCAGCAGTCCCGGACAGGGTCATAGCAATCAGCCCCAGCATTTT. Translating it yields CASSPGQGHSNQPQHF. The chain links TRBV6-5 to TRBJ1-5, with 8 bases fitting TRBD1. From germline, CDR1 is MNHEY and CDR2 SVGAGI. This CDR3 comprises 16 residues. The J segment lost 0 bases and the V segment lost 5 bases, leaving 6 bases of the junction unmatched.

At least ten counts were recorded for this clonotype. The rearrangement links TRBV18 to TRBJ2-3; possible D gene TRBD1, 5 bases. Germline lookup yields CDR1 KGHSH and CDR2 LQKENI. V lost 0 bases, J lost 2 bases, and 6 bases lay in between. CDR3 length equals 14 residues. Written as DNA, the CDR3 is TGTGCCAGCTCACCACCCAGGGCCACAGATACGCAGTATTTT. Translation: CASSPPRATDTQYF. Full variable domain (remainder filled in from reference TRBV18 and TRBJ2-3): NAGVMQNPRHLVRRRGQEARLRCSPMKGHSHVYWYRQLPEEGLKFMVYLQKENIIDESGMPKERFSAEFPKEGPSILRIQQVVRGDSAAYFCASSPPRATDTQYFGPGTRLTVL.

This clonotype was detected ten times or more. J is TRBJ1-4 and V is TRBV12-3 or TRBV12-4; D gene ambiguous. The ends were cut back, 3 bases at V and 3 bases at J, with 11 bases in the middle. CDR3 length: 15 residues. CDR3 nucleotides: TGTGCCAGCAGTTTGACCCGGTCTTCTAATGAAAAACTGTTTTTT. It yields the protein CASSLTRSSNEKLFF.

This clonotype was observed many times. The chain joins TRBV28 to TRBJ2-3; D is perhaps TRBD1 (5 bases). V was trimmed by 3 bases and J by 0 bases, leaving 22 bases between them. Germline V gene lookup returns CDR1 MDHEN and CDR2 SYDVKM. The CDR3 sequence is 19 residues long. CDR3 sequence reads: CASSFLVNVQGLSTDTQYF. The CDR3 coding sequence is TGTGCCAGCAGTTTTCTCGTGAATGTCCAGGGCCTTAGCACAGATACGCAGTATTTT.

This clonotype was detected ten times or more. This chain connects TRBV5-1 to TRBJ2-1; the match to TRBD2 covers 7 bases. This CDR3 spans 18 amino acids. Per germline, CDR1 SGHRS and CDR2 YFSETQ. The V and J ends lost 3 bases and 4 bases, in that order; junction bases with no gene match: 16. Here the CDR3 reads CASSSIPIPSGGYNEQFF. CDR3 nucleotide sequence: TGCGCCAGCAGCTCAATACCGATCCCTAGCGGTGGTTACAATGAGCAGTTCTTC.

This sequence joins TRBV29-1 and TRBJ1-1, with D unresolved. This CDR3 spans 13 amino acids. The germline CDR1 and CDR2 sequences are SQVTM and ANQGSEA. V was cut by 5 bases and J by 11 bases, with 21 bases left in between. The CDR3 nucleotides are TGCAGCGTTTCTTCATCTTTATACATGGGGGCTTTCTTT. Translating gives CSVSSSLYMGAFF.

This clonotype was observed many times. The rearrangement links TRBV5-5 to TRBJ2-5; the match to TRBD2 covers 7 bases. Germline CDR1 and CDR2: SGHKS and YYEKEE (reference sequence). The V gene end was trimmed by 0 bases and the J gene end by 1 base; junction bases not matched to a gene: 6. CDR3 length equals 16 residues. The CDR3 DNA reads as TGTGCCAGCAGCTTGGAAGGGAGGACTAGCCAAGAGACCCAGTACTTC. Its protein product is CASSLEGRTSQETQYF.

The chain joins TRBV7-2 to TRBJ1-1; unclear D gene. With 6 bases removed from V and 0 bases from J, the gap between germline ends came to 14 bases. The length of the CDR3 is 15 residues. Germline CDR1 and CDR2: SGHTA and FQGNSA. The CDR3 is CASRPTRVMNTEAFF. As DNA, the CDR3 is TGTGCCAGCAGACCAACAAGGGTCATGAACACTGAAGCTTTCTTT.

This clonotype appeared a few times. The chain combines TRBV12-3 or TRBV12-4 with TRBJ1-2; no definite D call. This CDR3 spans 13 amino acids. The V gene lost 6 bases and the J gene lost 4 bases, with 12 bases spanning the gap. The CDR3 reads CASSLDQSYGYTF. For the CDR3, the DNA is TGTGCCAGCAGCCTTGACCAGTCCTATGGCTACACCTTC.

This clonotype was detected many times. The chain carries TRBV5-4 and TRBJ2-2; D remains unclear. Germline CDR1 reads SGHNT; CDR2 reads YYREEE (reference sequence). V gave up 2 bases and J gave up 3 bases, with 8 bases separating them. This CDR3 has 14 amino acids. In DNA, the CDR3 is TGTGCCAGCAGCTTTAGGACGGACACCGGGGAGCTGTTTTTT. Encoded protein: CASSFRTDTGELFF.

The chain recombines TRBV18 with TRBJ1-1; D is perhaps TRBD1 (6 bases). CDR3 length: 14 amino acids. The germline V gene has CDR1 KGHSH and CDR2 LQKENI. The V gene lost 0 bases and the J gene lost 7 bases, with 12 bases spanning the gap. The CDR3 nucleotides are TGTGCCAGCTCACCACCCCAGGGGAAGAGTGAAGCTTTCTTT. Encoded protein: CASSPPQGKSEAFF.

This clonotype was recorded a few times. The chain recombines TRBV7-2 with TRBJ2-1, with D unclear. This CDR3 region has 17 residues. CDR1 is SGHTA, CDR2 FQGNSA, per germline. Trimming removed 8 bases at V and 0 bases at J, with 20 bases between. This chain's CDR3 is CASDPHERSSSYNEQFF. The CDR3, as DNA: TGTGCCAGCGACCCACACGAGAGGTCGAGCTCCTACAATGAGCAGTTCTTC.

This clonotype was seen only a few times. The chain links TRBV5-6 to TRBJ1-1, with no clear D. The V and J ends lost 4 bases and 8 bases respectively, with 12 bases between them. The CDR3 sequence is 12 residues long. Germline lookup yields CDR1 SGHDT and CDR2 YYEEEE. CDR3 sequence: CASSTHRAEAFF. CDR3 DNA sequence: TGTGCCAGCAGCACACATAGGGCAGAAGCTTTCTTT.

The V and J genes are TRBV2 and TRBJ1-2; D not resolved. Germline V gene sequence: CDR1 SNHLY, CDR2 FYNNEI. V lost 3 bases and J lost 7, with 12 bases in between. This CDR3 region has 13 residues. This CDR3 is CASSESLERGYTF. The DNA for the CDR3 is TGTGCCAGCAGTGAGAGTTTAGAGCGTGGCTACACCTTC.

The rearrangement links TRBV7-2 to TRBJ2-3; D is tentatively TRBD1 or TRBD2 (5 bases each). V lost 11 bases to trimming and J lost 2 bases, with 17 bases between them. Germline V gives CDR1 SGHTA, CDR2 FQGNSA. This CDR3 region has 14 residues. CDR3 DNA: TGTGCCTACCCCAAGGGGACCCCCACAGATACGCAGTATTTT. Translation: CAYPKGTPTDTQYF.

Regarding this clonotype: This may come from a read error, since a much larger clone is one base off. CDR3 loop: CSVGLGVNTPLHF. Written as DNA, the CDR3 is TGCAGTGTAGGTCTCGGAGTGAATACACCCCTCCACTTT. This chain uses TRBV20-1 with TRBJ1-6; D unresolved. This CDR3 spans 13 amino acids. Per the germline V gene, CDR1 is DFQATT and CDR2 is SNEGSKA (reference sequence). V lost 7 bases and J 11 bases, leaving 18 bases between the germline ends.

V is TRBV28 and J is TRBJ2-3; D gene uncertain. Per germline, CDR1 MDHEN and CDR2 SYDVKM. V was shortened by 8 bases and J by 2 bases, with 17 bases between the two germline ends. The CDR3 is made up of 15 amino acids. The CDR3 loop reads CASLVPGPFTDTQYF. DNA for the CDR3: TGTGCCAGCTTAGTCCCCGGGCCCTTCACAGATACGCAGTATTTT.

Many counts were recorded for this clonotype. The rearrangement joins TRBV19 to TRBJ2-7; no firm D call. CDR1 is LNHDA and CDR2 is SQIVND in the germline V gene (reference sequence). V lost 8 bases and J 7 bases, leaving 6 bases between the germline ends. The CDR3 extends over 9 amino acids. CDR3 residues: CASPLEQYF. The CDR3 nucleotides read TGTGCCAGTCCCTTAGAGCAGTACTTC.